This TCR beta chain was recorded in a study of cytotoxic CD8 clonotypes in ibrutinib-treated CLL. At the level of the study: Sequenced samples delivered averages of roughly 250,000 productive templates and tens of thousands of productive rearrangements. Study-wide findings and caveats: Public clonotypes (which were uncommon) either contracted or remained stable on treatment. Baseline clonality was higher than in age-matched healthy donors and moved in step with circulating CD8+ T-cell counts. Sampling schedules were unmatched across sustained-remission and progressing patients.

This clone was detected a few times. The antigen is undetermined. TCRdb keeps only in-frame clones here, not all; method: immunoSEQ multiplex PCR. Of 15,000 to 20,000 clones listed, approximately 81% were seen once; the top ten hold over 15%. Specimen: PBMCs, collected before ibrutinib treatment. The origin of this receptor is a human donor with chronic lymphocytic leukemia.

The CDR3 sequence: CASTTNGHFQQQYF. The CDR3 bases are TGTGCCAGCACCACGAATGGACACTTTCAACAGCAGTACTTC. The chain joins TRBV27 to TRBJ2-7; TRBD1 is a possible D gene (5 bases). The V gene's germline CDR1 is MNHEY and CDR2 SMNVEV (reference sequence). The CDR3 sequence is 14 residues long. Trimming removed 7 bases from V and 8 bases from J, with 21 bases in between.